These T cell receptor beta chains were read from a single sample in a study of T-cell memory formation after mild COVID-19. Each CDR3 protein gets one entry after TCRdb re-called the 5' RACE reads with MiXCR. Of some 300,000 distinct CDR3 sequences in the sample, less than 25% are singletons; the top ten hold 21%. The sequencing sample was made of PBMCs or a T cell subset sorted from them (not recorded which). The receptors stem from a man between 18 and 35 years old who had mild COVID-19 (a few samples of this study predate the infection). Cell type and time point are not known. CDR3s include the opening cysteine and the closing phenylalanine or tryptophan. The order of the fields is clone size, CDR3 length, J gene, V gene, D gene, CDR3 DNA, CDR3 protein. The D gene is left open where the match is weak. Rows give clone size only sometimes, using once, few, many, or a class for an expanded clone.

-,16,TRBJ1-2,TRBV5-1,-,TGCGCCAGCAGCTTGACATCACAGGGAACTAACTATGGCTACACCTTC,CASSLTSQGTNYGYTF
few,13,TRBJ1-1,TRBV5-1,-,TGCGCCAGCAGTCCCAAGAGGGACACTGAAGCTTTCTTT,CASSPKRDTEAFF
-,14,TRBJ1-2,TRBV5-1,-,TGCGCCAGCAGCTTGGAAGGGCCGATCAATGGCTACACCTTC,CASSLEGPINGYTF
few,15,TRBJ2-7,TRBV7-2,TRBD2,TGTGCCAGCAGCCCGGTTGCAGCGGGGGGGCGAGAGCAGTACTTC,CASSPVAAGGREQYF
few,15,TRBJ2-5,TRBV24-1,-,TGTGCCACCAGTGATCCGGGACGCCTCCAAGAGACCCAGTACTTC,CATSDPGRLQETQYF
few,13,TRBJ2-4,TRBV5-1,TRBD1,TGCGCCAGCAGCTCTGGGACAGAGAACATTCAGTACTTC,CASSSGTENIQYF
-,15,TRBJ1-1,TRBV7-9,TRBD1,TGTGCCAGCAGCTTAGGGGGACAGGGGAGGACTGAAGCTTTCTTT,CASSLGGQGRTEAFF
-,15,TRBJ1-6,TRBV5-1,TRBD1,TGCGCCAGCAGCCCACAGGGGACAGGTTCTTCACCCCTCCACTTT,CASSPQGTGSSPLHF
few,15,TRBJ2-7,TRBV30,-,TGTGCCTGGAGGGCGAGGGGGATTGGCCCCTACGAGCAGTACTTC,CAWRARGIGPYEQYF
-,14,TRBJ1-1,TRBV4-2,-,TGTGCCAGCAGCCACAACGCAGGGTCGGGTGAAGCTTTCTTT,CASSHNAGSGEAFF
few,16,TRBJ2-5,TRBV18,TRBD2,TGTGCCAGCTCAACCTTACGGGCTAGCGGTCAAGAGACCCAGTACTTC,CASSTLRASGQETQYF
few,15,TRBJ1-4,TRBV7-2,TRBD1,TGTGCCAGCAGCTCCAGGGGTGGGATGGGACAGAAACTGTTTTTT,CASSSRGGMGQKLFF
-,16,TRBJ2-3,TRBV4-3,TRBD2,TGCGCCAGCAGCCAAGATTTAGCGGGGGGCGCAGATACGCAGTATTTT,CASSQDLAGGADTQYF
-,12,TRBJ1-4,TRBV11-2,-,TGTGCCAGCGGCCGGGGTTATGAAAAACTGTTTTTT,CASGRGYEKLFF
-,14,TRBJ1-2,TRBV6-6,TRBD1,TGTGCCAGCAGGTCAACAGGGGGCAGCTATGGCTACACCTTC,CASRSTGGSYGYTF
few,18,TRBJ1-2,TRBV2,-,TGTGCCAGCAGTGAAGAACGTTCTTTAAACGGGGGAGACTATGGCTACACCTTC,CASSEERSLNGGDYGYTF
-,14,TRBJ2-1,TRBV7-8,-,TGTGCCAGCAGCTTACGGCAGCTTTACAATGAGCAGTTCTTC,CASSLRQLYNEQFF
-,15,TRBJ1-3,TRBV3-1,-,TGTGCCACCCAAGAACGGGGGTCCGTTGGAAACACCATATATTTT,CATQERGSVGNTIYF
few,14,TRBJ1-1,TRBV24-1,TRBD1,TGTGCCACCAGTCTCCTGACAGGGATTGCTGAAGCTTTCTTT,CATSLLTGIAEAFF
-,14,TRBJ2-2,TRBV7-2,-,TGTGCCAGCAGCCCTAGTTTGACAGGCGGGGAGCTGTTTTTT,CASSPSLTGGELFF
few,14,TRBJ1-2,TRBV6-5,-,TGTGCCAGCAGTTACGGTTCCCTGAGCTATGGCTACACCTTC,CASSYGSLSYGYTF
few,14,TRBJ1-2,TRBV4-3,-,TGCGCCAGCAGCCAAGTTGGCAACCCCTATGGCTACACCTTC,CASSQVGNPYGYTF
-,18,TRBJ2-3,TRBV7-2,TRBD2,TGTGCCAGCAGCTCCTGGGGACTAGCGGGGCCCTCCGTGGATACGCAGTATTTT,CASSSWGLAGPSVDTQYF
-,12,TRBJ1-2,TRBV6-4,-,TGTGCCAGCAGTGGTGCGTCGAGAGGCTACACCTTC,CASSGASRGYTF
-,14,TRBJ2-3,TRBV7-2,-,TGTGCCAGCAGCCGCCCCCTGGCCACAGATACGCAGTATTTT,CASSRPLATDTQYF
few,14,TRBJ1-1,TRBV5-1,TRBD1,TGCGCCAGCAGCGCGCGACAGGGTTGGGTTGAAGCTTTCTTT,CASSARQGWVEAFF
many,13,TRBJ2-2,TRBV11-3,TRBD2,TGTGCCAGCAGCCTAGCGGTCACCGGGGAGCTGTTTTTT,CASSLAVTGELFF